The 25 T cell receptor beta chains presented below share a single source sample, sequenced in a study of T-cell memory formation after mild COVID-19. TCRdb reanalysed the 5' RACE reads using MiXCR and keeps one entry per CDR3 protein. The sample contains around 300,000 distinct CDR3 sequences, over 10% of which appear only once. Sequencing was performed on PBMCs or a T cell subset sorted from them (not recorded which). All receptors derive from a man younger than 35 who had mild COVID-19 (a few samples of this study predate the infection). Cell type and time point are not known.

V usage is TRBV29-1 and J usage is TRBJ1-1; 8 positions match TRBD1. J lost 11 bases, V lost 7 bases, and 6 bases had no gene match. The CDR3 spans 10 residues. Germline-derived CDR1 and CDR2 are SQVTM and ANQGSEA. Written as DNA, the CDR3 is TGCAGCGCAACAGGGGGGTTTGCTTTCTTT. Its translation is CSATGGFAFF.

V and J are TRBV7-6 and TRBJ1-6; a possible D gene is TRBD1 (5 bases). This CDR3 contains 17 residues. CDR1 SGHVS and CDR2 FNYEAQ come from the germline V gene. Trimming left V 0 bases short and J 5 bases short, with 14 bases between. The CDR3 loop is CASSLAGTAWDNSPLHF. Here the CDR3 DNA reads TGTGCCAGCAGCTTAGCGGGGACTGCTTGGGATAATTCACCCCTCCACTTT.

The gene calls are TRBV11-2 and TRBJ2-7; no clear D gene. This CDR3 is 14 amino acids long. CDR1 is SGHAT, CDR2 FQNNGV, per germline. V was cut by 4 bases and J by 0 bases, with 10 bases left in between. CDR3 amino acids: CASSSAASSYEQYF. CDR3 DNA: TGTGCCAGCAGCTCCGCAGCAAGCTCCTACGAGCAGTACTTC. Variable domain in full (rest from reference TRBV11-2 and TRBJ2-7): EAGVAQSPRYKIIEKRQSVAFWCNPISGHATLYWYQQILGQGPKLLIQFQNNGVVDDSQLPKDRFSAERLKGVDSTLKIQPAKLEDSAVYLCASSSAASSYEQYFGPGTRLTVT.

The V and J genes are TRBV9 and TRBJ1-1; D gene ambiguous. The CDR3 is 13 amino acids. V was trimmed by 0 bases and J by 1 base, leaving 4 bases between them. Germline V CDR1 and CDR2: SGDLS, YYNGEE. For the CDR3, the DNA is TGTGCCAGCAGCGTAGGGCCGAACACTGAAGCTTTCTTT. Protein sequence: CASSVGPNTEAFF.

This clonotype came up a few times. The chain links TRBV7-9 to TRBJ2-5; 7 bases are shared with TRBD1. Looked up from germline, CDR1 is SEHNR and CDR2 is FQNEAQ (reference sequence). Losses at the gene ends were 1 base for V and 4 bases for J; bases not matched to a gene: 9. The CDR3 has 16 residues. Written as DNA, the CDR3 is TGTGCCAGCAGCTTAGTACCGACAGGGAGCGGAGAGACCCAGTACTTC. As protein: CASSLVPTGSGETQYF.

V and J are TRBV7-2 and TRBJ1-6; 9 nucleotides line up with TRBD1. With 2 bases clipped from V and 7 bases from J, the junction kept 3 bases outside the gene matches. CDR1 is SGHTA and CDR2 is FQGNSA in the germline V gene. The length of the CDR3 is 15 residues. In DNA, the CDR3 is TGTGCCAGCAGCTTAACCGGGACAGGGAATTCACCCCTCCACTTT. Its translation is CASSLTGTGNSPLHF.

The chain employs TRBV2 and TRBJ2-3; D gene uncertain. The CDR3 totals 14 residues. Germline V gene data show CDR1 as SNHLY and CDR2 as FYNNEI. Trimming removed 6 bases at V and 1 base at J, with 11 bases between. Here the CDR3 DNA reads TGTGCCAGCAGCGGTGGTAAGGGCACAGATACGCAGTATTTT. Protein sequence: CASSGGKGTDTQYF.

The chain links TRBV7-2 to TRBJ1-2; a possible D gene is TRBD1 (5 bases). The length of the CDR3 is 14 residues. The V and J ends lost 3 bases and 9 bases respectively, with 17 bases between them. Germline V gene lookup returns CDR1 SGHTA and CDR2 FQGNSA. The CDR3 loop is CASSLGRARESYTF. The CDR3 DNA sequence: TGTGCCAGCAGCTTGGGACGGGCCCGGGAGAGCTACACCTTC.

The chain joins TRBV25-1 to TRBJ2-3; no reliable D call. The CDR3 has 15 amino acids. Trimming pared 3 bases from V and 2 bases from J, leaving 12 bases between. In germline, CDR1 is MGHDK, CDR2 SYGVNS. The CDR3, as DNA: TGTGCCAGCAGTGACGTAGAGAGTCCCACAGATACGCAGTATTTT. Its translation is CASSDVESPTDTQYF.

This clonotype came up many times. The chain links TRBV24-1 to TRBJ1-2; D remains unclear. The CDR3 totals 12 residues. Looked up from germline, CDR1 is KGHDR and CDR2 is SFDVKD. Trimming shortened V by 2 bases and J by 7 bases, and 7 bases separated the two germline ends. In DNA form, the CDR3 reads TGTGCCACCAGTGATTCACCATTTGGCTACACCTTC. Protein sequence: CATSDSPFGYTF.

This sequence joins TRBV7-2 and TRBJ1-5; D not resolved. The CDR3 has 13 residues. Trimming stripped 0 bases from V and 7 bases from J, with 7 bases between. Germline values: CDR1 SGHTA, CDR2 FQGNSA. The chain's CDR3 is CASSLAIGQPQHF. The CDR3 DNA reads TGTGCCAGCAGCTTAGCGATAGGGCAGCCCCAGCATTTT.

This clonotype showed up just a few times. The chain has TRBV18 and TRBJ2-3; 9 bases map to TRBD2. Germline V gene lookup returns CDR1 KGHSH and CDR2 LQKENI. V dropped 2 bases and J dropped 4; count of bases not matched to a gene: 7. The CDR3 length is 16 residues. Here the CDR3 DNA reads TGTGCCAGCTCACCAGCCGCGGGGGGGCACGCAGATACGCAGTATTTT. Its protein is CASSPAAGGHADTQYF.

CDR3 amino acids: CASIVQRSSYNEQFF. The CDR3 region has the DNA TGTGCCAGCATTGTACAGCGTAGCTCCTACAATGAGCAGTTCTTC. V is TRBV6-1 and J is TRBJ2-1, with no clear D. The ends were cut back, 7 bases at V and 0 bases at J, with 13 bases in the middle. Germline CDR1 and CDR2: MNHNS and SASEGT. This CDR3 spans 15 amino acids.

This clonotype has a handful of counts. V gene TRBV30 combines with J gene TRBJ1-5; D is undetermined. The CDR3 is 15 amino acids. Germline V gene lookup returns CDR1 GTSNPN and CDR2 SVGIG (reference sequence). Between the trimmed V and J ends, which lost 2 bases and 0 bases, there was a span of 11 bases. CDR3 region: CAWSLMGDSNQPQHF. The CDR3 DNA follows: TGTGCCTGGAGTTTGATGGGCGATAGCAATCAGCCCCAGCATTTT.

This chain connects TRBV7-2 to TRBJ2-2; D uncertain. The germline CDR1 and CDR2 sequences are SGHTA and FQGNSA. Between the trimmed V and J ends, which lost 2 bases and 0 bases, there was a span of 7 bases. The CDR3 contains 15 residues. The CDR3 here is CASSLWATNTGELFF. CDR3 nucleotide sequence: TGTGCCAGCAGCTTATGGGCCACGAACACCGGGGAGCTGTTTTTT.

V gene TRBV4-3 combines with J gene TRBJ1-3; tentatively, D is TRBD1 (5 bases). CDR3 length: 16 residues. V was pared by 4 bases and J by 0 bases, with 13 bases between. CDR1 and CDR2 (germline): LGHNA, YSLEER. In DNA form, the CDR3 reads TGCGCCAGCAGCCGTCTCCGGGGGAGCTCTGGAAACACCATATATTTT. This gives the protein CASSRLRGSSGNTIYF.

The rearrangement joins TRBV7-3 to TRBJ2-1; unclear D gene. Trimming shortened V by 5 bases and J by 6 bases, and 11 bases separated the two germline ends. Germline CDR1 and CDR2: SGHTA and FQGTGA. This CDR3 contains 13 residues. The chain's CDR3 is CASSPHPSNEQFF. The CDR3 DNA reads TGTGCCAGCAGCCCCCACCCAAGCAATGAGCAGTTCTTC. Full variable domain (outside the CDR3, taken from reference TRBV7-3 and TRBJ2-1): GAGVSQTPSNKVTEKGKYVELRCDPISGHTALYWYRQSLGQGPEFLIYFQGTGAADDSGLPNDRFFAVRPEGSVSTLKIQRTERGDSAVYLCASSPHPSNEQFFGPGTRLTVL.

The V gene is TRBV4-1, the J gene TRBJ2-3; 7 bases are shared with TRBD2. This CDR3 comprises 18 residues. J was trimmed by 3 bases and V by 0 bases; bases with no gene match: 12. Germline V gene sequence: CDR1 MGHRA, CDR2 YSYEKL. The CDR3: CASSQDLAGSAGTDTQYF. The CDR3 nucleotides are TGCGCCAGCAGCCAAGATTTAGCGGGTTCAGCAGGGACAGATACGCAGTATTTT.

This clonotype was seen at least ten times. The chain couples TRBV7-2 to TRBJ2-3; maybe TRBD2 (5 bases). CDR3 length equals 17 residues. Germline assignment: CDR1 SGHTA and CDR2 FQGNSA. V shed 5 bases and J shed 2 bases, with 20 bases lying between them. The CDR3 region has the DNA TGTGCCAGCAGCCAAAAAATATTGGCGGGTAACACAGATACGCAGTATTTT. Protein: CASSQKILAGNTDTQYF.

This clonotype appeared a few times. The CDR3 region has the DNA TGTGCCACCAGTGAGGGCCAGGGGGGCAAAAACATTCAGTACTTC. Amino acids: CATSEGQGGKNIQYF. This chain connects TRBV24-1 to TRBJ2-4; a weak D match, TRBD1 (7 bases). V lost 4 bases, J lost 3 bases, and 12 bases lay in between. Germline V gives CDR1 KGHDR, CDR2 SFDVKD. The CDR3 has 15 residues.

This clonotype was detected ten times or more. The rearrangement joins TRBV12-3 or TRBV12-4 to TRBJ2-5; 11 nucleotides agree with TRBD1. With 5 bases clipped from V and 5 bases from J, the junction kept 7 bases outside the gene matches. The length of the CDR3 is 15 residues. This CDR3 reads CASSPSGTGGETQYF. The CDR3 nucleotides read TGTGCCAGCAGTCCGTCCGGGACAGGGGGGGAGACCCAGTACTTC.

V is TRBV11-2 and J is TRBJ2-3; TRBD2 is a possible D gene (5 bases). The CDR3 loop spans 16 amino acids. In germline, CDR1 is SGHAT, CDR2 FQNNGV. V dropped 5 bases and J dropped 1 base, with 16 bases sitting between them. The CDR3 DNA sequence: TGTGCCAGCAGCCCCGAATTGTGGCGGGGCACAGATACGCAGTATTTT. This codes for CASSPELWRGTDTQYF.

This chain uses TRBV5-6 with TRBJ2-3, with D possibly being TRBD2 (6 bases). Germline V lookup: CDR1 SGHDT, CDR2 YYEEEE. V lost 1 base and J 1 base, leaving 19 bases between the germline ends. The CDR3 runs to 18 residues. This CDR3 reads CASSLLEGTSPRTDTQYF. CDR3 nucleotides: TGTGCCAGCAGCTTGCTGGAGGGAACCTCCCCCCGCACAGATACGCAGTATTTT.

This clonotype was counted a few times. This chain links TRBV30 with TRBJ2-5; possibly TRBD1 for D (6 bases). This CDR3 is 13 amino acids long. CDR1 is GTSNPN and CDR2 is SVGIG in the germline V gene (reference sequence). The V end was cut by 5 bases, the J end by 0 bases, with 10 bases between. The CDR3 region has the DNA TGTGCCTGGGTTGGGGACAACCAAGAGACCCAGTACTTC. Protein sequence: CAWVGDNQETQYF.

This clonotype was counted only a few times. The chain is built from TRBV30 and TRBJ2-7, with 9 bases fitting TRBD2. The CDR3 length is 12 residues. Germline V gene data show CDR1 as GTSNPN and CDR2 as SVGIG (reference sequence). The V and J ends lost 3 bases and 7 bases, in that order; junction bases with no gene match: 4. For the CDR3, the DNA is TGTGCCTGGAGGCTAGCGGGGTGGGAGCAGTACGTC. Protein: CAWRLAGWEQYV.